This T cell receptor (beta chain) came from a study of cytomegalovirus exposure and HLA in healthy donors. Study-wide context: Of some 360 genotyped donors, roughly 80% clustered with self-reported Caucasian donors.

Amplification used 60 Vbeta primers and 13 Jbeta primers. Sequenced by immunoSEQ multiplex PCR; TCRdb stores in-frame clones only, minus some. This repertoire comprises over 200,000 clones; its ten largest clones make up roughly 0.98%. A remark on this clone: Its target is not known.

Study outcomes and limitations: Overall, roughly 150 TCR beta chains were annotated as cytomegalovirus-associated.

V was pared by 0 bases and J by 2 bases, with 16 bases between. There are 17 residues in the CDR3. Germline V gene data show CDR1 as SEHNR and CDR2 as FQNEAQ (reference sequence). The rearrangement links TRBV7-9 to TRBJ1-1, with D possibly being TRBD1 (5 bases). The receptor was isolated from a woman in her twenties or thirties in good health and CMV-seropositive. Sequencing was carried out using PBMCs. In DNA, the CDR3 is TGTGCCAGCAGCTTAGCGTGGCAGGGTGGGTTAAACACTGAAGCTTTCTTT. As protein: CASSLAWQGGLNTEAFF.